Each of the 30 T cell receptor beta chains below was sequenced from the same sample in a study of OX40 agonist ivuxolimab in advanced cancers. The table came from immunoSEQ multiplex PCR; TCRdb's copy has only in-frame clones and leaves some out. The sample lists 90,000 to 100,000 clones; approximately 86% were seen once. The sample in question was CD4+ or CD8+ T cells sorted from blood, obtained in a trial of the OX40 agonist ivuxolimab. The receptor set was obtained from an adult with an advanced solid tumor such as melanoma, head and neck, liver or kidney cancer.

CDR3 DNA: TGTGCCAGCAGTTACTCGGCGGGGAGGTTCAACACCATATATTTT. Its protein is CASSYSAGRFNTIYF. This chain connects TRBV6-5 to TRBJ1-3; D not resolved. Germline CDR1 MNHEY, CDR2 SVGAGI. Trimming stripped 0 bases from V and 7 bases from J, with 13 bases between. This CDR3 contains 15 residues.

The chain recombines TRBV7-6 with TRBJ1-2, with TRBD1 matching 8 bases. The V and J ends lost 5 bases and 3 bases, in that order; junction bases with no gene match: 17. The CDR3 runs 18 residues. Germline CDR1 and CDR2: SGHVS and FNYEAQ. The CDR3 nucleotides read TGTGCCAGCAGCCCCCGGGACGGCAGGGGGCGCGCGGACTATGGCTACACCTTC. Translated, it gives CASSPRDGRGRADYGYTF.

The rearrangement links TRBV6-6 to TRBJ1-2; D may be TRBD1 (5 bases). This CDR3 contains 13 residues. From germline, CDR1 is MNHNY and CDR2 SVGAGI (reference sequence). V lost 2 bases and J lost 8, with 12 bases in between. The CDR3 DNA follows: TGTGCCAGCAGTTACCAGGGAATCTGGGGCTACACCTTC. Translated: CASSYQGIWGYTF.

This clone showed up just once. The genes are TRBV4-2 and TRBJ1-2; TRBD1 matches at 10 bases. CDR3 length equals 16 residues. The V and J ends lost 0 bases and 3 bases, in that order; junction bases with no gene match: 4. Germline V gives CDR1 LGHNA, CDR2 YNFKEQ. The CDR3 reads CASSQDQTGGDYGYTF. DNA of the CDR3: TGTGCCAGCAGCCAAGATCAGACAGGGGGCGACTATGGCTACACCTTC.

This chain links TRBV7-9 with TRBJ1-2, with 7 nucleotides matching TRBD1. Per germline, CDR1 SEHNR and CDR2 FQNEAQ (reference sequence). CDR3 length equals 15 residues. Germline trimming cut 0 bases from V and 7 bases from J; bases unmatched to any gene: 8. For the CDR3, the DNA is TGTGCCAGCAGCTTAGCCCCCACAGGGGCAGGTGGCTACACCTTC. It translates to CASSLAPTGAGGYTF.

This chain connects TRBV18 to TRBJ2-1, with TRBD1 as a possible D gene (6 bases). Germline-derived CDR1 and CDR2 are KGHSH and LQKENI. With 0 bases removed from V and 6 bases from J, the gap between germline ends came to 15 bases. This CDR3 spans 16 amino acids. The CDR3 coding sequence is TGTGCCAGCTCACCACCTGTGGCAGGGGTGACCAATGAGCAGTTCTTC. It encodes CASSPPVAGVTNEQFF.

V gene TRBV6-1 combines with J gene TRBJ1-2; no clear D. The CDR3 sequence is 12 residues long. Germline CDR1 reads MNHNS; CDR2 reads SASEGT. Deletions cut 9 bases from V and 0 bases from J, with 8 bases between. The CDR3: CASTGANYGYTF. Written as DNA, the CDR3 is TGTGCCAGTACGGGAGCTAACTATGGCTACACCTTC.

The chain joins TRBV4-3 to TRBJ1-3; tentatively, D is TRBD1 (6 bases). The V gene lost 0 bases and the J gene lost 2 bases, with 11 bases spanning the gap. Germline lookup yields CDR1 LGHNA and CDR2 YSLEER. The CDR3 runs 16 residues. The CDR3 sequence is CASSQDWAGAGNTIYF. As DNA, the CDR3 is TGCGCCAGCAGCCAAGATTGGGCAGGGGCTGGAAACACCATATATTTT.

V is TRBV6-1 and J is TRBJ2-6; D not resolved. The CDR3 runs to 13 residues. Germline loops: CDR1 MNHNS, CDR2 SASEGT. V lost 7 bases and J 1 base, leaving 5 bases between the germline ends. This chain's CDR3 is CASTLSGANVLTF. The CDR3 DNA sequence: TGTGCCAGCACACTTTCTGGGGCCAACGTCCTGACTTTC.

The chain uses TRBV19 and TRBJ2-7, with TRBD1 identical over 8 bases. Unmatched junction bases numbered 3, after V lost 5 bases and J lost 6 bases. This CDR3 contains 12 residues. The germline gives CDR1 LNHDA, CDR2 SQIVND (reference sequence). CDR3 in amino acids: CASSDRGSEQYF. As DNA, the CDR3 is TGTGCCAGTAGTGACAGGGGCTCCGAGCAGTACTTC.

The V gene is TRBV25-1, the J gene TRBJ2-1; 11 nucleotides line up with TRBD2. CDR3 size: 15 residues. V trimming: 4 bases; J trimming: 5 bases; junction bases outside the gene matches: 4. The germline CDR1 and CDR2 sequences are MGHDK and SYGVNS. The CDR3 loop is CASSATSGSHNEQFF. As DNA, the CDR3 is TGTGCCAGCAGTGCCACTAGCGGGAGCCACAATGAGCAGTTCTTC.

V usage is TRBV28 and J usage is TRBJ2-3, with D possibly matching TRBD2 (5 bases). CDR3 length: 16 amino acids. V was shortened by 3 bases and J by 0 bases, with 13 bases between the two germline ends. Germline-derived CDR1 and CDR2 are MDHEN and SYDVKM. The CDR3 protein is CASSLRREWSTDTQYF. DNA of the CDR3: TGTGCCAGCAGTTTGAGACGGGAATGGAGCACAGATACGCAGTATTTT.

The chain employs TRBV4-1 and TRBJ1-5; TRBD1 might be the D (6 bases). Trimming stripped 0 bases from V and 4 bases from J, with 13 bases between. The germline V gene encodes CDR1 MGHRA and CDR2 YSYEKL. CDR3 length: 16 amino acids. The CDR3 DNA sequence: TGCGCCAGCAGCCAAGAAGGGGGGACAATTAATCAGCCCCAGCATTTT. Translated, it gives CASSQEGGTINQPQHF.

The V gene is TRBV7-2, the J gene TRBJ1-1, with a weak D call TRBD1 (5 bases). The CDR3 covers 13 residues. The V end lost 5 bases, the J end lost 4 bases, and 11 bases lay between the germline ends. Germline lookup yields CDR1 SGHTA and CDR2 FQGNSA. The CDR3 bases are TGTGCCAGCAGCGGCAGGGTACTCACTGAAGCTTTCTTT. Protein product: CASSGRVLTEAFF.

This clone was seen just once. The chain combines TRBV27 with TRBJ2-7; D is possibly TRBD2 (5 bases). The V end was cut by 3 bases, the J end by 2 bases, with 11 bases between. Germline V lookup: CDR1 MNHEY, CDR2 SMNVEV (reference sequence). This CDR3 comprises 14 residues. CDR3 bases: TGTGCCAGCAGTTTGGGGAGCGGCCCCTACGAGCAGTACTTC. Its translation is CASSLGSGPYEQYF.

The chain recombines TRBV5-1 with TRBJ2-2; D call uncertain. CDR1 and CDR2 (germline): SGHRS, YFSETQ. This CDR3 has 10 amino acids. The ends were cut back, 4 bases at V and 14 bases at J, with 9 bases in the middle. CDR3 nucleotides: TGCGCCAGCAGCCCCCTGGAACTGTTTTTT. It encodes CASSPLELFF. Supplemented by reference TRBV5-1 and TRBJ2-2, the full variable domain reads KAGVTQTPRYLIKTRGQQVTLSCSPISGHRSVSWYQQTPGQGLQFLFEYFSETQRNKGNFPGRFSGRQFSNSRSEMNVSTLELGDSALYLCASSPLELFFGEGSRLTVL.

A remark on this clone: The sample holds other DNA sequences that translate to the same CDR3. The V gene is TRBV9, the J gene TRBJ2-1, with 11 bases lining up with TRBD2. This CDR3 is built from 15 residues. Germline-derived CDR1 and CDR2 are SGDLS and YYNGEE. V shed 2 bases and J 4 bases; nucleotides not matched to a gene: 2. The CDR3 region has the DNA TGTGCCAGCAGCGTCGGACTAGCGGGTTACAATGAGCAGTTCTTC. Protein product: CASSVGLAGYNEQFF.

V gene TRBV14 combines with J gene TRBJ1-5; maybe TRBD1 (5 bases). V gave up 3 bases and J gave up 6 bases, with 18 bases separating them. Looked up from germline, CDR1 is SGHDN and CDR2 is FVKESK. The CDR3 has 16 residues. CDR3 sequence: CASSHLGRLRCQPQHF. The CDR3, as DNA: TGTGCCAGCAGCCATCTGGGGCGGCTGCGCTGTCAGCCCCAGCATTTT.

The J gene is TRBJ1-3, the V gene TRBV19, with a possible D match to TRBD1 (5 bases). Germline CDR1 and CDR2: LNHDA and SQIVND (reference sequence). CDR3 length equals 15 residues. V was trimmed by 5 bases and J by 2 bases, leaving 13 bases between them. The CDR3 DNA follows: TGTGCCAGTAGTTCCCGACGGACAACTGGAAACACCATATATTTT. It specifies CASSSRRTTGNTIYF. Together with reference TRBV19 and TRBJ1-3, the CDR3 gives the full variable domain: DGGITQSPKYLFRKEGQNVTLSCEQNLNHDAMYWYRQDPGQGLRLIYYSQIVNDFQKGDIAEGYSVSREKKESFPLTVTSAQKNPTAFYLCASSSRRTTGNTIYFGEGSWLTVV.

The CDR3 spells CASMSFSGYTF. CDR3 coding DNA: TGTGCCAGCATGAGTTTCTCTGGCTACACCTTC. The chain has TRBV27 and TRBJ1-2; D is undetermined. CDR3 size: 11 residues. V gave up 7 bases and J gave up 7 bases, with 10 bases separating them. Germline values: CDR1 MNHEY, CDR2 SMNVEV (reference sequence).

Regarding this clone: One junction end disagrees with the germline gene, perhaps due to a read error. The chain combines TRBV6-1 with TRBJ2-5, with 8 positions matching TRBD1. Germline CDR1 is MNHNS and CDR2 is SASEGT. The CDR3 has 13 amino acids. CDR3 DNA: TGTGCCAGCAATGAACAGGGGGGAGAGACCCAGTACTTC. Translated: CASNEQGGETQYF.

The DNA of the CDR3 is TGTGCCAGCAGTGAAGAACAGGGTGCTATAACTGAAGCTTTCTTT. Translating gives CASSEEQGAITEAFF. J is TRBJ1-1 and V is TRBV2; weak D call: TRBD1 (6 bases). CDR1 is SNHLY, CDR2 FYNNEI, per germline. V lost 1 base and J lost 5, with 14 bases in between. The CDR3 consists of 15 residues.

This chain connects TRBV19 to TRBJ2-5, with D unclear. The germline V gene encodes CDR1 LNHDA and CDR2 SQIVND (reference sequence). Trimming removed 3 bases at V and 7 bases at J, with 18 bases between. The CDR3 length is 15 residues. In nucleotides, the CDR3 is TGTGCCAGTAGTATGTGGCAGGATGCTTCGGGGACCCAGTACTTC. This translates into CASSMWQDASGTQYF.

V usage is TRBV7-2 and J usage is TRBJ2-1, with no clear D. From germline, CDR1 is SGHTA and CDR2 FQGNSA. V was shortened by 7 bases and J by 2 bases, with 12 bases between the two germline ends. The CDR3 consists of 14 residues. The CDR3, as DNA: TGTGCCAGCACCCCTCCTCAGCCCTACAATGAGCAGTTCTTC. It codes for CASTPPQPYNEQFF. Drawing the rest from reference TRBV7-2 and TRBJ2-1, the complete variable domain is GAGVSQSPSNKVTEKGKDVELRCDPISGHTALYWYRQSLGQGLEFLIYFQGNSAPDKSGLPSDRFSAERTGGSVSTLTIQRTQQEDSAVYLCASTPPQPYNEQFFGPGTRLTVL.

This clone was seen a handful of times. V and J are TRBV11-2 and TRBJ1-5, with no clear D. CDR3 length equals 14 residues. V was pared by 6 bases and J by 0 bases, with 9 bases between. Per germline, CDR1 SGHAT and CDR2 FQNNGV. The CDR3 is CASSLTASNQPQHF. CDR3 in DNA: TGTGCCAGCAGTTTAACAGCTAGCAATCAGCCCCAGCATTTT.

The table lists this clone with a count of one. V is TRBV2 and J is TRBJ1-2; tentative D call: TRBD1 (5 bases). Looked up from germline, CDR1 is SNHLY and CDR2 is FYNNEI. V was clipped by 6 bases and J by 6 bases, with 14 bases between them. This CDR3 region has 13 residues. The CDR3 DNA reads TGTGCCAGCAGCCGGGCAGGGAGGGATGGCTACACCTTC. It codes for CASSRAGRDGYTF.

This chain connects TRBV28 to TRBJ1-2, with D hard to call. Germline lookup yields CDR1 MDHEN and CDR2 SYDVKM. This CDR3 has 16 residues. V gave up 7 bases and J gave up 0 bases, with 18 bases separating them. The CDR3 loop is CASTTTMGISNYGYTF. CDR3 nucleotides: TGTGCCAGCACCACGACGATGGGGATCTCTAACTATGGCTACACCTTC.

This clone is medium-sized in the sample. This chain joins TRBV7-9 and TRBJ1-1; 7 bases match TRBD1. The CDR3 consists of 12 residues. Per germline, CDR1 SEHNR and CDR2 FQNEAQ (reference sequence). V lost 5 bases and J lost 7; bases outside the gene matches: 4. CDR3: CASSPQGIEAFF. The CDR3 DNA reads TGTGCCAGCAGCCCACAGGGGATTGAAGCTTTCTTT.

CDR3: CASSARQILMNTEAFF. The CDR3 nucleotides read TGTGCCAGCAGCGCACGACAGATTTTGATGAACACTGAAGCTTTCTTT. The J gene is TRBJ1-1, the V gene TRBV9; D may be TRBD1 (5 bases). V was trimmed by 3 bases and J by 0 bases, leaving 15 bases between them. The CDR3 length is 16 residues. In germline, CDR1 is SGDLS, CDR2 YYNGEE.

CDR3 in amino acids: CASTPLLGRSGNTIYF. CDR3 coding DNA: TGTGCCAGCACTCCTCTCTTGGGTCGCTCTGGAAACACCATATATTTT. This chain connects TRBV28 to TRBJ1-3; D gene unclear. The germline V gene encodes CDR1 MDHEN and CDR2 SYDVKM. Trimming took off 7 bases at V and 0 bases at J, with 16 bases between the two ends. The CDR3 has 16 residues.